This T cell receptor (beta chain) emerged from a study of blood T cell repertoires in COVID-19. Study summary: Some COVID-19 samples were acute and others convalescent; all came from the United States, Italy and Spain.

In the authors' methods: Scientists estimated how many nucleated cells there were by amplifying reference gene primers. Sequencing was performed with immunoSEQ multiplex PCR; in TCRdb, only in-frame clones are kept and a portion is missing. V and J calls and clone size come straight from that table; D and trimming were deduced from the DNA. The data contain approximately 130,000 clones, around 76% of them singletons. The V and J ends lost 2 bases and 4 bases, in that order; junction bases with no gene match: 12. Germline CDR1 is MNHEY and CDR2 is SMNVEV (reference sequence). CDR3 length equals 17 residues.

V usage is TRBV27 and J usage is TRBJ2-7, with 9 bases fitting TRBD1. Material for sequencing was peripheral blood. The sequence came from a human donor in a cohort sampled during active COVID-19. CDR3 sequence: CASSLGQGNWNLYEQYF. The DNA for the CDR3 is TGTGCCAGCAGTTTAGGACAGGGGAATTGGAATTTGTACGAGCAGTACTTC.